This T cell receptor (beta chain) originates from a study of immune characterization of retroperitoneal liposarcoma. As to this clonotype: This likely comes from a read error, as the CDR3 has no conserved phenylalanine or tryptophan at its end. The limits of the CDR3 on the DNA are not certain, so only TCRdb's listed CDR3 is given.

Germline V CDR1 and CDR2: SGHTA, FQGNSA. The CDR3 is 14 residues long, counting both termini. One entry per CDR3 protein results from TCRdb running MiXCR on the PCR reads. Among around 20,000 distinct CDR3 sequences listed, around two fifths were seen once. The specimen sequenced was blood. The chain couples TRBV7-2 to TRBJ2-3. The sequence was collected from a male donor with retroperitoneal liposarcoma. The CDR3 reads CASSLAQLTDTQDC.